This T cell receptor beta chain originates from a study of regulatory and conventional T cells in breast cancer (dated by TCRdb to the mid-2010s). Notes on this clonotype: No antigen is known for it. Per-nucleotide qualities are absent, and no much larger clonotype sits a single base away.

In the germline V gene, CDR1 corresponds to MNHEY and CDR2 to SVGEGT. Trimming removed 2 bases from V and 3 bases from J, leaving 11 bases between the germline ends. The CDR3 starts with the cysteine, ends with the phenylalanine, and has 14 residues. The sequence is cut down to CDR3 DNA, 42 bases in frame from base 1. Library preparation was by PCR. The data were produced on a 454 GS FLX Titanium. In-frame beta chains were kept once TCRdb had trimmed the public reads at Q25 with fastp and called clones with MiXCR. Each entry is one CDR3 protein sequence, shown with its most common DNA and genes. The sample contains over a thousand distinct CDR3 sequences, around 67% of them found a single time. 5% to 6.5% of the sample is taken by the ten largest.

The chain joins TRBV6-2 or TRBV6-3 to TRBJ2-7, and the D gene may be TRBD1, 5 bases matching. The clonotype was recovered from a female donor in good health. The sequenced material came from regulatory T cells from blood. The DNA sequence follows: TGTGCCAGCAGTTACGACAGACCTAACTACGAGCAGTACTTC. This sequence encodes CASSYDRPNYEQYF.